This T cell receptor beta chain is drawn from a study of cytomegalovirus exposure and HLA in healthy donors. Study information: Samples from HLA-typed donors yielded about 80 million unique TCRs in an early data release. Study-level findings and limits: As immune exposure information, only CMV serostatus was available. A reported reduction in N-insertions relative to the roughly 710-donor mean was seen in an Asian-associated ancestry cluster in a later analysis. HLA alleles were associated with 17,000 or so TCR beta sequences in a later analysis at 0.05 false discovery rate.

V lost 2 bases and J lost 7, with 17 bases in between. The CDR3 runs to 16 residues. Germline V gene data show CDR1 as MNHEY and CDR2 as SVGAGI. The PCR used 60 Vbeta and 13 Jbeta primers. Generated by immunoSEQ multiplex PCR, the TCRdb table keeps only in-frame clones and is missing some. The top ten clones hold about 4.8% of a sample with about 97,000 clones, around 82% of them seen once. Points on this clone: Its antigen is undetermined.

The receptor was isolated from a man aged 40-49 years in good health and CMV-seropositive. Sequencing input: PBMCs. The chain carries TRBV6-5 and TRBJ1-4; D possibly corresponds to TRBD1 (6 bases). The CDR3 nucleotides are TGTGCCAGCAGTTACGCCCCCTCTGGGGGCGGTGAAAAACTGTTTTTT. Encoded protein: CASSYAPSGGGEKLFF.